This TCR beta chain was sequenced in a study of breast tumors, draining lymph nodes, adjacent tissues. J was trimmed by 4 bases and V by 3 bases; bases with no gene match: 4. Germline V gene lookup returns CDR1 LNHDA and CDR2 SQIVND (reference sequence). This CDR3 comprises 14 residues. Comment on this clonotype: Its antigen is unidentified.

TCRdb re-called the multiplex PCR reads through MiXCR, storing one row per CDR3 protein. Of about 14,000 distinct CDR3 sequences listed, around 57% are singletons. General observations from the study: Tumor and nontumor repertoires were significantly more similar in luminal-like than in basal-like breast cancer. Tumor T cell lymph node origin was a supported hypothesis, not proven.

The sample consisted of tumor-adjacent breast tissue. The J gene is TRBJ2-7, the V gene TRBV19; 9 nucleotides agree with TRBD1. The sequence came from a female donor with breast cancer. Some clones in this sample may be carry-over from other donors' samples. CDR3 amino acids: CASSIVTGGYEQYF. CDR3 coding DNA: TGTGCCAGTAGTATTGTGACAGGGGGGTACGAGCAGTACTTC.